The present T cell receptor (beta chain) was sequenced within a study of blood T cell repertoires in COVID-19. Data came from immunoSEQ multiplex PCR; TCRdb stores just in-frame clones and leaves some out. Here the sample spans about 190,000 clones, 82% being singletons. The sequence was collected from a woman aged 60 to 75 with acute COVID-19. Sequencing was done on a sample of PBMCs or T cells enriched from blood (not recorded which).

The CDR3 spells CASSLRGHGINQPQHF. In DNA, the CDR3 is TGTGCCAGCAGCTTACGAGGTCACGGAATCAATCAGCCCCAGCATTTT. The chain joins TRBV5-6 to TRBJ1-5; D remains unclear. Trimming took 2 bases from V and 3 from J, leaving 15 bases between them. Germline loops: CDR1 SGHDT, CDR2 YYEEEE. This CDR3 is built from 16 residues.